This T cell receptor beta chain was documented in a study of metastatic and nonmetastatic thyroid tumors (dated by TCRdb to 2018 to 2020). A note on the overall study: Repertoires from peripheral blood and from tumor or nodule tissue samples of malignant and benign thyroid patients were compared.

Reading the germline V gene (reference sequence) gives CDR1 DFQATT and CDR2 SNEGSKA. The V end loses 1 base and the J end loses 13 bases, and a stretch of 14 bases separates them. The CDR3, cysteine through phenylalanine, is 13 amino acids long. The retained sequence is limited to the CDR3, 39 bases, with the frame set at the first base. Libraries were made using PCR. The sequencer was an Illumina HiSeq 4000. High-throughput sequencing was used to profile the TCR beta-chain CDR3 region of every patient. On the authors' methods: A classifier to discriminate distant-metastatic papillary thyroid cancer patients was built from CDR3 differences across clinicopathological groups. The Shannon index was used to assess repertoire diversity, and the Morisita-Horn index was used to assess tumor-blood repertoire similarity. TCRdb ran its own pipeline on the public reads, namely fastp trimming at Q25 and MiXCR clone calling, and kept in-frame beta chains. TCRdb, not the original authors, processed these V and J calls. This sample is represented by roughly 44,000 clones; 20% to 25% of them were singletons. The ten largest account for around 15% of the sample.

No patient had received any treatment before thyroid surgery. Patient clinical samples collected from about 2011 to 2018 were retrospectively analysed using T-cell receptor beta sequencing. What the study reported, not specific to this receptor: In both blood and tumor samples, TCR beta diversity was reported to be significantly higher in malignant tumors than in benign nodules.

At least ten counts were recorded for this clone. Its antigen is still unknown. Nothing much larger sits one base from this clone, and base qualities are not available. The sequenced sample consisted of tumor tissue. The receptor comes from a female donor with papillary thyroid cancer or a benign thyroid nodule (not recorded which). Some clones in this sample may be carry-over from other donors' samples. Here the chain combines TRBV20-1 and TRBJ1-6; the D gene is unclear. CDR3 protein: CSARVAGQRPLHF. The sequenced DNA: TGCAGTGCTAGAGTGGCCGGCCAACGGCCCCTCCACTTT.